The TCR beta chain described here comes from a study of T cell changes during pregnancy in multiple sclerosis. The length of the CDR3 is 16 residues. Trimming cost V 0 bases and J 6 bases, with 16 bases left between them. Per germline, CDR1 MGHRA and CDR2 YSYEKL. This table comes from immunoSEQ multiplex PCR, and its TCRdb copy is limited to in-frame clones, with some not included. Of around 48,000 clones in the sample, approximately 92% were seen once. The V call is TRBV4-1, the J call TRBJ2-3; tentative D call: TRBD2 (5 bases). The material sequenced was CD4+ T cells from peripheral blood mononuclear cells, taken in the second trimester of pregnancy. The receptor's source is a female donor in good health, enrolled as a control in a pregnancy study. The CDR3: CASSQENHRGGDTQYF. The CDR3 coding sequence is TGCGCCAGCAGCCAAGAGAATCATCGGGGTGGGGATACGCAGTATTTT.